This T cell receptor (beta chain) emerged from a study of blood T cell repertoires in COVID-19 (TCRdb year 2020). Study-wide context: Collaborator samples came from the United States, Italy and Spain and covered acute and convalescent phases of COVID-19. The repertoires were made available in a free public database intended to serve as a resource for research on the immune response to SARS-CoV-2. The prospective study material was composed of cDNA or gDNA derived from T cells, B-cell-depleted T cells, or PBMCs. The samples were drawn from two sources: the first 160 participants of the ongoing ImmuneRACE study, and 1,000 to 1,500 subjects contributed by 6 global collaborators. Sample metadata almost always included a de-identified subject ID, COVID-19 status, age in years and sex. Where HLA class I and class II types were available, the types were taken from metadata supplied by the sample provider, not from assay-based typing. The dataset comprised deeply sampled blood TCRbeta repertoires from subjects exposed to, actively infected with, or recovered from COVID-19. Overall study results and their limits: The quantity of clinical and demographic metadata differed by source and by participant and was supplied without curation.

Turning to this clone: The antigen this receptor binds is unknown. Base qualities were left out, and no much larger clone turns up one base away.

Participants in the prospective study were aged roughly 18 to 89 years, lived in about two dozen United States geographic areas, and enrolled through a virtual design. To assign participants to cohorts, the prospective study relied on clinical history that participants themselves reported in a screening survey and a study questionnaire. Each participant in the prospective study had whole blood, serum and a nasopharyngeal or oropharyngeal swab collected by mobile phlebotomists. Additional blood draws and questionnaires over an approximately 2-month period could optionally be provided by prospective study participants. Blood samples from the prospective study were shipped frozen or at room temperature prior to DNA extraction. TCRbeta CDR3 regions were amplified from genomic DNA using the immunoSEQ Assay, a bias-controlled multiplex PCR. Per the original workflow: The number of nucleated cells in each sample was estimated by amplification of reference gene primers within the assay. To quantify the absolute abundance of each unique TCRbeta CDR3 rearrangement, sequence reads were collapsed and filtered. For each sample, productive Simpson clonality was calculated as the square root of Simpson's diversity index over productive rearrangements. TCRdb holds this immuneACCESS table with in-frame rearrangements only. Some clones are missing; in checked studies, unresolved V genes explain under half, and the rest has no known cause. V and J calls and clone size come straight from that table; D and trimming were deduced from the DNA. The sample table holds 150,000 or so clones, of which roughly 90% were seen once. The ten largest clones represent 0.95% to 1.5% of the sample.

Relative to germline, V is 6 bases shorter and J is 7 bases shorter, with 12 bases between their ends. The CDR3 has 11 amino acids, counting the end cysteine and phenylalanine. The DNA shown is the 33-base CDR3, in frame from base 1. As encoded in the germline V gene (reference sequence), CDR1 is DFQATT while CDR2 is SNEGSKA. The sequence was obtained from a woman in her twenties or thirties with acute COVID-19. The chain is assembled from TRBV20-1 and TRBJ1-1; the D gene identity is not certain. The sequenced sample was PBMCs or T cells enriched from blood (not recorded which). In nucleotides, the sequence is TGCAGTGCCCTAGTCGTGCTTGAAGCTTTCTTT. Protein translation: CSALVVLEAFF.